These 22 T cell receptor beta chains originate from one sample sequenced in a study of T-cell memory formation after mild COVID-19. One entry per CDR3 protein results from TCRdb running MiXCR on the 5' RACE reads. The table has about 560,000 distinct CDR3 sequences, more than 15% seen once; the top ten hold approximately 12%. Input material: PBMCs or a T cell subset sorted from them (not recorded which). The receptors were gathered from an adult woman who had mild COVID-19 (a few samples of this study predate the infection). Cell type and time point are not known.

This clonotype turned up a few times. The V gene is TRBV25-1, the J gene TRBJ1-6; 8 bases agree with TRBD1. With 4 bases clipped from V and 10 bases from J, the junction kept 9 bases outside the gene matches. Germline V lookup: CDR1 MGHDK, CDR2 SYGVNS. This CDR3 region has 15 residues. The CDR3 DNA sequence: TGTGCCAGCAGTGTTCTTGGACAGGGCCAATCACCCCTCCACTTT. It translates to CASSVLGQGQSPLHF.

The chain uses TRBV7-3 and TRBJ2-5; maybe TRBD2 (6 bases). This CDR3 comprises 16 residues. V gave up 5 bases and J gave up 4 bases, with 20 bases separating them. Germline loops: CDR1 SGHTA, CDR2 FQGTGA. The DNA for the CDR3 is TGTGCCAGCAGCCCCGGTGGGAGGCGGGGAGGAGAGACCCAGTACTTC. Its translation: CASSPGGRRGGETQYF. Supplemented by reference TRBV7-3 and TRBJ2-5, the full variable domain reads GAGVSQTPSNKVTEKGKYVELRCDPISGHTALYWYRQSLGQGPEFLIYFQGTGAADDSGLPNDRFFAVRPEGSVSTLKIQRTERGDSAVYLCASSPGGRRGGETQYFGPGTRLLVL.

The V gene is TRBV12-3 or TRBV12-4, the J gene TRBJ2-1, with D hard to call. Trimming pared 3 bases from V and 6 bases from J, leaving 9 bases between. CDR3 size: 13 residues. The CDR3 region is CASSFLTVNEQFF. The DNA for the CDR3 is TGTGCCAGCAGTTTCTTAACAGTCAATGAGCAGTTCTTC.

This clonotype was picked up a small number of times. V and J are TRBV27 and TRBJ2-3; TRBD2 agrees at 10 bases. The V and J ends lost 6 bases and 1 base, in that order; junction bases with no gene match: 13. The germline gives CDR1 MNHEY, CDR2 SMNVEV (reference sequence). There are 18 residues in the CDR3. The CDR3, as DNA: TGTGCCAGCAGCCCCGTGGGTAGCGGGAGGACGCGCACAGATACGCAGTATTTT. Translating gives CASSPVGSGRTRTDTQYF.

This clonotype has at least ten counts. The chain carries TRBV5-1 and TRBJ2-7; maybe TRBD2 (6 bases). The germline CDR1 and CDR2 sequences are SGHRS and YFSETQ. The CDR3 consists of 12 residues. V was trimmed by 3 bases and J by 3 bases, leaving 7 bases between them. DNA for the CDR3: TGCGCCAGCAGCTCGACTAGCTACGAGCAGTACTTC. Protein sequence: CASSSTSYEQYF.

The chain employs TRBV7-2 and TRBJ2-7, with no clear D. CDR3 length equals 15 residues. Germline loops: CDR1 SGHTA, CDR2 FQGNSA. Trimming cost V 7 bases and J 4 bases, with 20 bases left between them. Written as DNA, the CDR3 is TGTGCCAGCACCCCCACACCTGCCCGCCTTTACGAGCAGTACTTC. It is translated as CASTPTPARLYEQYF.

A few counts support this clonotype. The chain joins TRBV24-1 to TRBJ2-3; maybe TRBD1 (6 bases). The V gene lost 3 bases and the J gene lost 1 base, with 10 bases spanning the gap. CDR3 size: 15 residues. Per the germline V gene, CDR1 is KGHDR and CDR2 is SFDVKD. CDR3 DNA sequence: TGTGCCACCAGTGATCCCGGACAGCGCACAGATACGCAGTATTTT. It yields the protein CATSDPGQRTDTQYF.

The J gene is TRBJ2-7, the V gene TRBV10-3, with 12 bases identical to TRBD2. Germline V lookup: CDR1 ENHRY, CDR2 SYGVKD. This CDR3 comprises 15 residues. The V and J ends lost 6 bases and 2 bases, in that order; junction bases with no gene match: 5. DNA for the CDR3: TGTGCCATCAGACGGACTAGCGGGAATCCCTACGAGCAGTACTTC. Encoded protein: CAIRRTSGNPYEQYF.

This clonotype was recorded a few times. This chain links TRBV14 with TRBJ1-1, with D unclear. The V gene lost 3 bases and the J gene lost 0 bases, with 8 bases spanning the gap. CDR3 length equals 14 residues. CDR1 and CDR2 (germline): SGHDN, FVKESK. The DNA for the CDR3 is TGTGCCAGCAGCCATAGGGTAATGAACACTGAAGCTTTCTTT. Its translation is CASSHRVMNTEAFF.

This clonotype turned up a few times. The chain links TRBV7-9 to TRBJ1-6; D may be TRBD1 (6 bases). The germline V gene has CDR1 SEHNR and CDR2 FQNEAQ (reference sequence). The CDR3 extends over 14 amino acids. V lost 1 base and J lost 11, with 12 bases in between. CDR3 nucleotide sequence: TGTGCCAGCAGCTTAGGACAGGCCTTGACACCCCTCCACTTT. Amino acids: CASSLGQALTPLHF.

This clonotype was found a few times. The chain recombines TRBV7-6 with TRBJ2-5, with 8 bases fitting TRBD2. This CDR3 region has 16 residues. V lost 3 bases and J lost 3; bases outside the gene matches: 9. Germline lookup yields CDR1 SGHVS and CDR2 FNYEAQ. The CDR3 protein is CASSLGGTRMKETQYF. In nucleotides, the CDR3 is TGTGCCAGCAGCTTGGGAGGGACTAGGATGAAAGAGACCCAGTACTTC.

This clonotype occurred a few times. The chain has TRBV20-1 and TRBJ2-1; maybe TRBD1 (5 bases). The ends were cut back, 3 bases at V and 1 base at J, with 10 bases in the middle. The CDR3 loop spans 14 amino acids. The germline V gene encodes CDR1 DFQATT and CDR2 SNEGSKA (reference sequence). Here the CDR3 reads CSASVQESYNEQFF. Written as DNA, the CDR3 is TGCAGTGCTAGTGTACAGGAGTCCTACAATGAGCAGTTCTTC.

In its sample, this clonotype was seen a few times. The chain carries TRBV6-5 and TRBJ2-5, with a weak D call TRBD2 (5 bases). The CDR3 consists of 14 residues. Trimming left V 7 bases short and J 7 bases short, with 19 bases between. Per germline, CDR1 MNHEY and CDR2 SVGAGI. In DNA, the CDR3 is TGTGCCAGCACCCAACCCGGTCGGAGCGGGACCCAGTACTTC. Translating it yields CASTQPGRSGTQYF.

The genes are TRBV12-3 or TRBV12-4 and TRBJ2-7, with D tentatively TRBD1 or TRBD2 (5 bases each). This CDR3 has 14 residues. The V end lost 6 bases, the J end lost 2 bases, and 14 bases lay between the germline ends. The CDR3 here is CASSAPGQPYEQYF. For the CDR3, the DNA is TGTGCCAGCAGCGCCCCGGGGCAGCCCTACGAGCAGTACTTC.

This chain joins TRBV2 and TRBJ2-7; D might be TRBD1 (5 bases). Germline loops: CDR1 SNHLY, CDR2 FYNNEI. The CDR3 is 14 residues long. Trimming took 2 bases from V and 6 from J, leaving 14 bases between them. The CDR3 protein is CASSEWAGNGEQYF. CDR3 bases: TGTGCCAGCAGTGAATGGGCAGGGAACGGCGAGCAGTACTTC.

Ten or more counts support this clonotype. The chain employs TRBV4-2 and TRBJ2-7; 11 bases map to TRBD1. The V gene's germline CDR1 is LGHNA and CDR2 YNFKEQ. The CDR3 totals 16 residues. With V trimmed by 0 bases and J by 4 bases, 5 bases remained unmatched. In DNA form, the CDR3 reads TGTGCCAGCAGCCAAGAAGGCGGGGACAGGGGGTACGAGCAGTACTTC. Its protein product is CASSQEGGDRGYEQYF.

This clonotype was seen a few times. This rearrangement joins TRBV10-2 to TRBJ2-5, with TRBD2 matching 7 bases. V dropped 5 bases and J dropped 1; count of bases not matched to a gene: 4. Germline V lookup: CDR1 WSHSY, CDR2 SAAADI. The CDR3 runs to 14 residues. The CDR3 region has the DNA TGCGCCAGCAGTTGGGGGGGGAGCCAAGAGACCCAGTACTTC. Translation gives CASSWGGSQETQYF.

The V call is TRBV30, the J call TRBJ1-3; D ambiguous. The CDR3 is 14 amino acids. V shed 0 bases and J shed 3 bases, with 9 bases lying between them. Germline CDR1 reads GTSNPN; CDR2 reads SVGIG (reference sequence). Here the CDR3 reads CAWSVVAVGNTIYF. CDR3 nucleotides: TGTGCCTGGAGTGTCGTCGCAGTTGGAAACACCATATATTTT.

J is TRBJ1-1 and V is TRBV5-5; possible D gene TRBD1, 5 bases. Deletions cut 0 bases from V and 0 bases from J, with 12 bases between. Germline V gives CDR1 SGHKS, CDR2 YYEKEE (reference sequence). The CDR3 is made up of 16 amino acids. The CDR3: CASSLVGLTMNTEAFF. CDR3 coding DNA: TGTGCCAGCAGCTTGGTGGGACTGACTATGAACACTGAAGCTTTCTTT.

Only a few counts were recorded for this clonotype. This chain links TRBV20-1 with TRBJ2-7; D unclear. This CDR3 has 15 amino acids. CDR1 is DFQATT and CDR2 is SNEGSKA in the germline V gene (reference sequence). Trimming removed 2 bases at V and 0 bases at J, with 14 bases between. CDR3 sequence (DNA): TGCAGTGCTAGAAAGTCGCTCGTCCCCTCCTACGAGCAGTACTTC. Translating it yields CSARKSLVPSYEQYF.

V and J are TRBV2 and TRBJ1-6; the D is unclear. V was trimmed by 8 bases and J by 10 bases, leaving 12 bases between them. This CDR3 is built from 12 residues. Germline CDR1 SNHLY, CDR2 FYNNEI. Here the CDR3 reads CASGESISPLHF. In DNA, the CDR3 is TGTGCCAGCGGGGAAAGTATCTCACCCCTCCACTTT.

This clonotype was seen more than once but under ten times. The CDR3 is CAWTKRGTRNQPQHF. CDR3 bases: TGTGCCTGGACCAAGAGGGGCACTCGGAATCAGCCCCAGCATTTT. The chain couples TRBV30 to TRBJ1-5; D might be TRBD1 (5 bases). With 4 bases removed from V and 4 bases from J, the gap between germline ends came to 17 bases. Germline loops: CDR1 GTSNPN, CDR2 SVGIG (reference sequence). This CDR3 has 15 amino acids.